The next 25 T cell receptor beta chains were all read from a single sample in a study of blood T cell repertoires in COVID-19. TCRdb keeps only in-frame clones here, not all; method: immunoSEQ multiplex PCR. Among roughly 100,000 clones listed, roughly 80% were seen once. Specimen: peripheral blood. The receptor source for this set is a woman aged 80 or over with acute or convalescent COVID-19.

This clone came up once. V gene TRBV21-1 combines with J gene TRBJ2-2; TRBD1 was called by the table and not checked on the DNA. TRBV21-1 is an annotated pseudogene. There are 14 residues in the CDR3. DNA for the CDR3: TGTGCCAGCAGCAAGGGACAGTCGGCCGGGGAGCTGTTTTTT. It codes for CASSKGQSAGELFF.

V is TRBV21-1 and J is TRBJ1-6. TRBV21-1 is assigned pseudogene status. CDR3 size: 16 residues. CDR3: CASSKVEGLRDSPLHF. DNA of the CDR3: TGTGCCAGCAGCAAAGTGGAGGGGCTGAGGGATTCACCCCTCCACTTT.

The chain has TRBV14 and TRBJ2-7; D gene unclear. This CDR3 has 11 residues. The V end lost 5 bases, the J end lost 3 bases, and 5 bases lay between the germline ends. Germline values: CDR1 SGHDN, CDR2 FVKESK. Written as DNA, the CDR3 is TGTGCCAGCAGCTCGTTCTACGAGCAGTACTTC. It encodes CASSSFYEQYF. Full variable domain (remainder filled in from reference TRBV14 and TRBJ2-7): EAGVTQFPSHSVIEKGQTVTLRCDPISGHDNLYWYRRVMGKEIKFLLHFVKESKQDESGMPNNRFLAERTGGTYSTLKVQPAELEDSGVYFCASSSFYEQYFGPGTRLTVT.

This chain joins TRBV6-5 and TRBJ2-3; no clear D gene. The CDR3 sequence is 12 residues long. The V gene lost 6 bases and the J gene lost 4 bases, with 8 bases spanning the gap. Germline CDR1 and CDR2: MNHEY and SVGAGI. CDR3: CASSGQADTQYF. CDR3 in DNA: TGTGCCAGCAGCGGTCAGGCAGATACGCAGTATTTT.

This clone showed up just a few times. The chain's CDR3 is CASSTVREKLFF. The CDR3 nucleotides read TGTGCCAGCAGTACGGTGCGAGAAAAACTGTTTTTT. This chain joins TRBV12-3 or TRBV12-4 and TRBJ1-4; no definite D call. This CDR3 is 12 amino acids long. Trimming left V 5 bases short and J 8 bases short, with 9 bases between.

The chain is built from TRBV19 and TRBJ1-5; 8 positions agree with TRBD1. Germline V CDR1 and CDR2: LNHDA, SQIVND (reference sequence). The CDR3 is 16 amino acids. J gave up 3 bases and V 2 bases, and 6 bases lay outside the gene matches. For the CDR3, the DNA is TGTGCCAGTAGTATAATGAGGACAGGGTACAATCAGCCCCAGCATTTT. Translation gives CASSIMRTGYNQPQHF.

This clone was seen just once. This chain links TRBV7-2 with TRBJ2-5; 12 bases fit TRBD1. Germline V gene sequence: CDR1 SGHTA, CDR2 FQGNSA. J lost 1 base, V lost 3 bases, and 3 bases had no gene match. The CDR3 contains 16 residues. As DNA, the CDR3 is TGTGCCAGCAGCTTTTTGGGACAGGGGGCCCAAGAGACCCAGTACTTC. Translating it yields CASSFLGQGAQETQYF. Filled out from reference TRBV7-2 and TRBJ2-5, the complete variable domain reads GAGVSQSPSNKVTEKGKDVELRCDPISGHTALYWYRQSLGQGLEFLIYFQGNSAPDKSGLPSDRFSAERTGGSVSTLTIQRTQQEDSAVYLCASSFLGQGAQETQYFGPGTRLLVL.

The chain joins TRBV11-2 to TRBJ2-5, with 11 bases matching TRBD2. The length of the CDR3 is 17 residues. Germline CDR1 is SGHAT and CDR2 is FQNNGV. The ends lost 5 bases at V and 1 base at J; junction bases unmatched: 9. CDR3 amino acids: CASSGTRLAGGQETQYF. The DNA for the CDR3 is TGTGCCAGCAGCGGGACAAGGCTAGCGGGGGGCCAAGAGACCCAGTACTTC.

The genes are TRBV5-1 and TRBJ2-1; a weak D match, TRBD1 (6 bases). The CDR3 has 13 amino acids. Between the trimmed V and J ends, which lost 4 bases and 8 bases, there was a span of 13 bases. Germline V gene data show CDR1 as SGHRS and CDR2 as YFSETQ. The CDR3 region has the DNA TGCGCCAGCAGCCGCCAACAGGGCTATGAGCAGTTCTTC. Translation gives CASSRQQGYEQFF. Combining the CDR3 with reference TRBV5-1 and TRBJ2-1 gives the whole variable domain KAGVTQTPRYLIKTRGQQVTLSCSPISGHRSVSWYQQTPGQGLQFLFEYFSETQRNKGNFPGRFSGRQFSNSRSEMNVSTLELGDSALYLCASSRQQGYEQFFGPGTRLTVL.

The chain carries TRBV5-1 and TRBJ2-7, with a weak D call TRBD2 (5 bases). CDR1 and CDR2 from the germline V gene are SGHRS and YFSETQ. Deletions cut 4 bases from V and 5 bases from J, with 13 bases between. The CDR3 consists of 13 residues. CDR3 DNA sequence: TGCGCCAGCAGCAGAGGGCCGATGAACGAGCAGTACTTC. It yields the protein CASSRGPMNEQYF.

The CDR3 DNA is TGTGCCAGCAGTTATCGGGCCTTCGGGAGTAATGAAAAACTGTTTTTT. Translating gives CASSYRAFGSNEKLFF. V usage is TRBV6-2 or TRBV6-3 and J usage is TRBJ1-4; D remains ambiguous. V was clipped by 3 bases and J by 4 bases, with 15 bases between them. Germline V gene sequence: CDR1 MNHEY, CDR2 SVGEGT. CDR3 size: 16 residues.

V usage is TRBV5-4 and J usage is TRBJ1-2, with TRBD1 as a possible D gene (6 bases). CDR1 SGHNT and CDR2 YYREEE come from the germline V gene (reference sequence). CDR3 size: 15 residues. Trimming took 4 bases from V and 0 from J, leaving 13 bases between them. CDR3 region: CASSQGGWSNYGYTF. Written as DNA, the CDR3 is TGTGCCAGCAGCCAAGGGGGATGGTCTAACTATGGCTACACCTTC.

The chain employs TRBV15 and TRBJ1-4, with 8 positions matching TRBD1. This CDR3 comprises 14 residues. The germline gives CDR1 LNHNV, CDR2 YYDKDF (reference sequence). With V trimmed by 5 bases and J by 7 bases, 6 bases remained unmatched. CDR3 DNA: TGTGCCACCAGCCCCCGGACAGGGATTGAAAAACTGTTTTTT. Its protein product is CATSPRTGIEKLFF.

The chain has TRBV15 and TRBJ2-7; TRBD2 is a possible D gene (6 bases). CDR1 is LNHNV and CDR2 is YYDKDF in the germline V gene (reference sequence). The CDR3 has 15 amino acids. The V end lost 1 base, the J end lost 0 bases, and 10 bases lay between the germline ends. The CDR3 region has the DNA TGTGCCACCAGCAGAGGGGTGACTAGCTCCTACGAGCAGTACGTC. Protein sequence: CATSRGVTSSYEQYV.

The table lists this clone with a few counts. The chain combines TRBV27 with TRBJ1-5; no clear D. Germline V gives CDR1 MNHEY, CDR2 SMNVEV (reference sequence). The CDR3 is 13 residues long. Trimming removed 5 bases from V and 3 bases from J, with 8 bases in between. This chain's CDR3 is CASSTYNNQPQHF. As DNA, the CDR3 is TGTGCCAGCAGTACATACAACAATCAGCCCCAGCATTTT.

V is TRBV7-8 and J is TRBJ1-2, with 9 bases that match TRBD1. The CDR3 spans 14 residues. Germline lookup yields CDR1 SGHVS and CDR2 FQNEAQ. The V gene end was trimmed by 2 bases and the J gene end by 8 bases; junction bases not matched to a gene: 6. This CDR3 reads CASSLWDREGGYTF. DNA of the CDR3: TGTGCCAGCAGCTTATGGGACAGGGAAGGCGGCTACACCTTC.

The rearrangement uses TRBV21-1 and TRBJ2-7; TRBD1, as called in the table, went unchecked against the DNA. TRBV21-1 is described as a pseudogene. The CDR3 extends over 18 amino acids. Here the CDR3 DNA reads TGTGCCAGCAGCGCATGGGAGAGCGGAACAGGGAGAGTCTACGAGCAGTACGTC. Its protein product is CASSAWESGTGRVYEQYV.

The DNA of the CDR3 is TGTGCCAGCAGCTTACTCCCCTACGAGCAGTACTTC. It encodes CASSLLPYEQYF. This sequence joins TRBV13 and TRBJ2-7; D is unresolved. From germline, CDR1 is PRHDT and CDR2 FYEKMQ (reference sequence). Trimming removed 2 bases at V and 2 bases at J, with 4 bases between. This CDR3 has 12 amino acids.

This chain links TRBV5-4 with TRBJ2-7; 7 nucleotides line up with TRBD1. This CDR3 region has 14 residues. Germline CDR1 reads SGHNT; CDR2 reads YYREEE (reference sequence). J lost 3 bases, V lost 5 bases, and 8 bases had no gene match. CDR3 sequence (DNA): TGTGCCAGCAGACGACGACAGGGAGACTACGAGCAGTACTTC. Amino acid sequence: CASRRRQGDYEQYF. The full variable domain, completed using reference TRBV5-4 and TRBJ2-7, is ETGVTQSPTHLIKTRGQQVTLRCSSQSGHNTVSWYQQALGQGPQFIFQYYREEENGRGNFPPRFSGLQFPNYSSELNVNALELDDSALYLCASRRRQGDYEQYFGPGTRLTVT.

The genes are TRBV6-1 and TRBJ2-5; the D gene is possibly TRBD1 (5 bases). Trimming removed 1 base from V and 6 bases from J, with 9 bases in between. CDR1 and CDR2 from the germline V gene are MNHNS and SASEGT. The CDR3 sequence is 13 residues long. The chain's CDR3 is CASSEVWGKTQYF. The DNA for the CDR3 is TGTGCCAGCAGTGAAGTATGGGGCAAGACCCAGTACTTC.

This chain joins TRBV18 and TRBJ1-1, with TRBD1 matching over 9 bases. This CDR3 region has 15 residues. The germline V gene encodes CDR1 KGHSH and CDR2 LQKENI. V was pared by 2 bases and J by 6 bases, with 7 bases of the junction left unmatched. The CDR3 loop reads CASSPAGQGQSEAFF. As DNA, the CDR3 is TGTGCCAGCTCACCAGCCGGACAGGGGCAATCTGAAGCTTTCTTT.

This clone turned up a few times. The chain carries TRBV4-1 and TRBJ1-4; 7 bases align to TRBD1. The CDR3 spans 15 residues. From germline, CDR1 is MGHRA and CDR2 YSYEKL. V was clipped by 1 base and J by 7 bases; unmatched bases: 6. CDR3 bases: TGCGCCAGCAGCCAAGTCGACAGGGCAAGTGAAAAACTGTTTTTT. It codes for CASSQVDRASEKLFF.

Only a few counts were recorded for this clone. The chain couples TRBV19 to TRBJ2-1, with 7 positions matching TRBD2. V trimming: 2 bases; J trimming: 4 bases; junction bases outside the gene matches: 5. The CDR3 is 15 residues long. Germline CDR1 reads LNHDA; CDR2 reads SQIVND (reference sequence). CDR3 in DNA: TGTGCCAGTAGTATACCGGCTAGCGGATACAATGAGCAGTTCTTC. Amino acids: CASSIPASGYNEQFF.

This clone was counted a single time. This rearrangement joins TRBV3-1 (or the pseudogene TRBV3-2) to TRBJ1-2, with D possibly being TRBD1 (5 bases). With 1 base removed from V and 4 bases from J, the gap between germline ends came to 10 bases. Per germline, CDR1 LGHDT and CDR2 YNNKEL (reference sequence). This CDR3 is 14 amino acids long. CDR3 DNA: TGTGCCAGCAGCCAAGGGAGGGGTGGCTATGGCTACACCTTC. This encodes CASSQGRGGYGYTF.

The chain recombines TRBV2 with TRBJ2-4; 9 nucleotides agree with TRBD2. CDR1 SNHLY and CDR2 FYNNEI come from the germline V gene. This CDR3 has 14 amino acids. Unmatched junction bases numbered 6, after V lost 1 base and J lost 11 bases. The CDR3 spells CASSEGVAGVVQYF. In DNA form, the CDR3 reads TGTGCCAGCAGTGAAGGGGTAGCGGGAGTGGTTCAGTACTTC.